This T cell receptor (beta chain) was retrieved from a study of cytotoxic CD8 clonotypes in ibrutinib-treated CLL. Study results and caveats: Baseline clonality, higher than in age-matched healthy donors, tracked circulating CD8+ T-cell counts.

V lost 0 bases and J lost 5; bases outside the gene matches: 10. CDR3 length equals 16 residues. CDR1 is KGHSH, CDR2 LQKENI, per germline. Details on this clone: The antigen remains undetermined.

TCRdb keeps only in-frame clones here, not all; method: immunoSEQ multiplex PCR. In the table there are about 140,000 clones, 91% of which are singletons. The receptor's source is a human donor with chronic lymphocytic leukemia. The chain couples TRBV18 to TRBJ2-7, with 7 nucleotides matching TRBD2. The material sequenced was PBMCs, taken after 12 months of ibrutinib treatment. CDR3 amino acids: CASSPPLSGRGDEQYF. CDR3 nucleotide sequence: TGTGCCAGCTCACCACCACTTAGTGGGAGGGGCGACGAGCAGTACTTC.